This T cell receptor (beta chain) was sequenced for a study of shared clonotypes between healthy human individuals. Regarding the study as a whole: Since donors were few, the genetic and exposure-history diversity represented was limited.

CD45RA+ naive and CD45RA-negative memory subsets were separated from CD4+ cells. Assay runs were performed at deep level. Clones were read by immunoSEQ multiplex PCR, and TCRdb kept only the in-frame ones, dropping some. The sample consists of some 360,000 clones, about 70% of them appearing once. This CDR3 is 16 amino acids long. CDR1 MRHNA and CDR2 SNTAGT come from the germline V gene. V lost 3 bases, J lost 0 bases, and 12 bases lay in between. As for this clone: Its antigen is unidentified.

The material sequenced was memory CD4+ T cells sorted from blood. The subset was: CD45RA-negative fraction. The TCR comes from a man aged 25-45 years in good health. The chain recombines TRBV6-4 with TRBJ1-5; D may be TRBD1 (5 bases). The CDR3: CASSDMQGYSNQPQHF. The CDR3 DNA is TGTGCCAGCAGTGATATGCAGGGCTATAGCAATCAGCCCCAGCATTTT.